This T cell receptor (beta chain) was profiled in a study of T cell repertoires in cytomegalovirus infection. Comment on this clonotype: Its specificity is not known.

Germline-derived CDR1 and CDR2 are SGHNT and YYREEE (reference sequence). The CDR3 has 14 residues. Trimming took off 4 bases at V and 6 bases at J, with 13 bases between the two ends. TCRdb re-called the reads through MiXCR, storing one row per CDR3 protein. The data contain approximately 310,000 distinct CDR3 sequences, approximately 25% of them singletons. This sequence was found in a human donor in good health (CMV status not recorded). Some clones in this sample may be carry-over from other donors' samples. The rearrangement joins TRBV5-4 to TRBJ2-2; D not certain. The sequencing here drew on cultured PBMCs, taken from culture after CMV antigen stimulation. The DNA of the CDR3 is TGTGCCAGCAGCATAGGACCTCCATCCGGGGAGCTGTTTTTT. Amino acids: CASSIGPPSGELFF.